This T cell receptor beta chain was recorded in a study of T cell responses to AZD1222 COVID-19 vaccine. Points from the study as a whole: Spike was spanned by vaccine-associated CD4 TCRs, with dominance at 160-218 and 743-854. Two AZD1222 doses significantly raised spike-specific TCR breadth and depth over controls. Reportedly, close to half of spike-specific TCRs are directed against unmutated variant regions.

Here immunoSEQ multiplex PCR was the method, and the copy in TCRdb shows in-frame clones only, minus some. This sample yields more than 100,000 clones, of which approximately 90% are seen a single time; roughly 8.4% belongs to the top ten. Note on this clone: The antigen remains unidentified.

The CDR3 runs 16 residues. CDR1 is MDHEN, CDR2 SYDVKM, per germline. J gave up 3 bases and V 7 bases, and 8 bases lay outside the gene matches. The TCR originated in an adult in good health. The sample here was peripheral blood, taken on day 0 of AZD1222 vaccination. The rearrangement uses TRBV28 and TRBJ2-1; TRBD2 matches 11 bases. This CDR3 is CASTPGLAGFYNEQFF. CDR3 DNA sequence: TGTGCCAGCACCCCCGGACTAGCGGGTTTCTACAATGAGCAGTTCTTC.